These T cell receptor beta chains were read from a single sample in a study of shared clonotypes between healthy human individuals. The protocol was immunoSEQ multiplex PCR, while the TCRdb copy is restricted to in-frame clones and leaves out a portion. The top ten clones hold approximately 0.13% of a sample with under 2,500,000 clones, approximately 94% of them seen once. Material for sequencing was naive CD4+ T cells sorted from blood. All receptors derive from a man aged 18 to 35 in good health. CDR3s include the opening cysteine and the closing phenylalanine or tryptophan. A D gene is named only where the DNA matches it firmly.

d_call	j_call	v_call	cdr3_aa	cdr3_nt
NA	TRBJ2-1	TRBV2	CASREGVYNEQFF	TGTGCCAGCAGGGAGGGGGTCTACAATGAGCAGTTCTTC
NA	TRBJ2-7	TRBV7-2	CASSQTYYEQYF	TGTGCCAGCAGCCAAACATACTACGAGCAGTACTTC
TRBD2	TRBJ2-7	TRBV18	CASSPLPTSGKGEQYF	TGTGCCAGCTCACCCCTCCCGACTAGCGGGAAGGGCGAGCAGTACTTC
TRBD2	TRBJ2-3	TRBV7-3	CASGLAGFADTQYF	TGTGCCAGCGGACTAGCTGGTTTCGCAGATACGCAGTATTTT
NA	TRBJ2-7	TRBV6-1	CASSERWRGDEQYF	TGTGCCAGCAGTGAAAGGTGGCGGGGTGACGAGCAGTACTTC
NA	TRBJ1-1	TRBV15	CATSTRDLPVGAFF	TGTGCCACCAGCACAAGGGACCTCCCGGTCGGGGCTTTCTTT
NA	TRBJ1-4	TRBV7-2	CASSLVSGGLTNEKLFF	TGTGCCAGCAGCTTAGTGTCCGGGGGGCTAACTAATGAAAAACTGTTTTTT
NA	TRBJ2-5	TRBV7-2	CASSLVAAGAQETQYF	TGTGCCAGCAGCTTAGTGGCGGCGGGGGCCCAAGAGACCCAGTACTTC
NA	TRBJ2-7	TRBV18	CASSRGPSYEQYF	TGTGCCAGCTCGCGGGGGCCCTCCTACGAGCAGTACTTC
NA	TRBJ1-2	TRBV30	CAYGLDRHGYTF	TGTGCCTACGGTCTGGATCGGCACGGCTACACCTTC
NA	TRBJ1-2	TRBV13	CASSFGRTKDLYGYTF	TGTGCCAGCAGCTTCGGGCGGACTAAAGACCTTTATGGCTACACCTTC
TRBD1	TRBJ2-7	TRBV6-1	CASSVGTVTYEQYF	TGTGCCAGCAGTGTGGGGACAGTTACCTACGAGCAGTACTTC
NA	TRBJ1-5	TRBV5-1	CASSLDGGNQPQHF	TGCGCCAGCAGCTTGGACGGGGGCAATCAGCCCCAGCATTTT
TRBD1	TRBJ1-2	TRBV9	CASSREGQGGGYTF	TGTGCCAGCAGCAGAGAGGGACAGGGCGGTGGCTACACCTTC
TRBD2	TRBJ2-5	TRBV27	CASRTVTSDGIYQETQYF	TGTGCCAGCAGGACCGTTACTAGCGACGGGATTTACCAAGAGACCCAGTACTTC
TRBD2	TRBJ2-7	TRBV29-1	CSVEGRLAGGEQYF	TGCAGCGTTGAGGGGAGACTAGCGGGCGGCGAGCAGTACTTC
TRBD1	TRBJ2-5	TRBV9	CASSPRTGPETQYF	TGTGCCAGCAGCCCGAGGACAGGGCCAGAGACCCAGTACTTC